This T cell receptor (beta chain) was sequenced in a study of cytomegalovirus exposure and HLA in healthy donors. There are 14 residues in the CDR3. V was pared by 3 bases and J by 5 bases, with 14 bases between. Germline CDR1 and CDR2: SGHRS and YFSETQ. The study's findings and limits: In the analysis, some V segments, TRBV6-2 and TRBV6-3 included, were excluded as indistinguishable.

Comment on this clone: Antigen: not known.

This PCR relied on a set of 60 Vbeta primers and 13 Jbeta primers. Original data processing: In a later analysis, 8.5 million to 14 million of 65 million to 80 million unique beta chains occurred in at least two donors. The method was immunoSEQ multiplex PCR; TCRdb's version includes in-frame clones alone and lacks a portion of them. That table gives V, J and clone size, and the DNA gave D and trimming. The table has 150,000 to 180,000 clones, 65% to 75% seen once. The source of this sequence is a man between 18 and 29 years old in good health and CMV-seronegative. The specimen was PBMCs. The chain joins TRBV5-1 to TRBJ1-1; no reliable D call. The CDR3 loop is CASSSRGSETEAFF. CDR3 DNA: TGCGCCAGCAGCTCCCGGGGTTCGGAGACTGAAGCTTTCTTT.